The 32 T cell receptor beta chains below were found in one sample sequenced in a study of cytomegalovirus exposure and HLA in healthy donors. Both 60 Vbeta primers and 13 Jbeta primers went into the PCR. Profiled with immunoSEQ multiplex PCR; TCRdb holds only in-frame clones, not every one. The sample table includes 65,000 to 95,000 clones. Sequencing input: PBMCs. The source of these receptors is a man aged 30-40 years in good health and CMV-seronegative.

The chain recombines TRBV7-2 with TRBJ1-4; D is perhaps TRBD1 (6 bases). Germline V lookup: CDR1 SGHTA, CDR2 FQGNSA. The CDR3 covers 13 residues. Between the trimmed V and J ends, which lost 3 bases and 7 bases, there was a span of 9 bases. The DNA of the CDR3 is TGTGCCAGCAGCTTCGTACAGGGTGAAAAACTGTTTTTT. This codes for CASSFVQGEKLFF.

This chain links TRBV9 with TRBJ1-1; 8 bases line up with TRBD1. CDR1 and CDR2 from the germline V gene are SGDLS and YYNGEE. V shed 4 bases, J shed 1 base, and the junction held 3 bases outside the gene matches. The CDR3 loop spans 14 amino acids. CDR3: CASSLGTGNTEAFF. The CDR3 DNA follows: TGTGCCAGCAGCTTGGGGACAGGGAACACTGAAGCTTTCTTT.

The CDR3 reads CASSPAGDTQYF. The CDR3 DNA follows: TGTGCCAGCAGCCCCGCCGGGGATACGCAGTATTTT. The chain recombines TRBV9 with TRBJ2-3; no clear D. Trimming cost V 4 bases and J 6 bases, with 9 bases left between them. Germline-derived CDR1 and CDR2 are SGDLS and YYNGEE. The CDR3 extends over 12 amino acids.

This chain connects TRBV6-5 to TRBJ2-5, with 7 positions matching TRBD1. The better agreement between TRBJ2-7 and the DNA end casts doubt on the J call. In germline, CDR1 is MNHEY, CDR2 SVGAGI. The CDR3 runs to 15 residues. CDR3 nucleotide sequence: TGTGCCAGCAGTTATTTCGAGACAGGGTACTACGAGCAGTACTTC. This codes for CASSYFETGYYEQYF.

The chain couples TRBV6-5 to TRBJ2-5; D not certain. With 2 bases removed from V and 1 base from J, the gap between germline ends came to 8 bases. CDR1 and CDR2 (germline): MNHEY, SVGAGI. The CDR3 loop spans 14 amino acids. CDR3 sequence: CASSYHLSQETQYF. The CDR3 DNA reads TGTGCCAGCAGTTACCACCTATCCCAAGAGACCCAGTACTTC.

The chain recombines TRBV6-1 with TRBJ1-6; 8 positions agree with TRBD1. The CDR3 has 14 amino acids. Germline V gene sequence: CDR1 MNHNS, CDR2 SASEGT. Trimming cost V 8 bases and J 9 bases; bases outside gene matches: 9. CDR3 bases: TGTGCCAGCGTCTTCGACAGGGGTCTTTCACCCCTCCACTTT. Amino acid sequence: CASVFDRGLSPLHF.

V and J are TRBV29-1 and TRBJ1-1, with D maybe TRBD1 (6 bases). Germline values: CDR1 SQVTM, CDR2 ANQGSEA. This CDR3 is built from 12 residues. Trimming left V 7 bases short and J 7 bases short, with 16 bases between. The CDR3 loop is CSAGPRTVEAFF. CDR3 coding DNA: TGCAGCGCCGGGCCCCGGACAGTTGAAGCTTTCTTT.

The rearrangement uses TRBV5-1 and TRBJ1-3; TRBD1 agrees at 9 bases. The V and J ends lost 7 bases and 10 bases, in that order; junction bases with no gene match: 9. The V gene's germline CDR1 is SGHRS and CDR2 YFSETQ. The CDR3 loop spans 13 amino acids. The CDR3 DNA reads TGCGCCAGCCGTCCCGGGACAGGGTTGACCATATATTTT. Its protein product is CASRPGTGLTIYF.

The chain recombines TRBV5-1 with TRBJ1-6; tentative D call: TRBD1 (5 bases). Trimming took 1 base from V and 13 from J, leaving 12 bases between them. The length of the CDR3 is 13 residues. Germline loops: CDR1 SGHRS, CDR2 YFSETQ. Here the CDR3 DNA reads TGCGCCAGCAGCTTGACGGACAATACTCCCCTCCACTTT. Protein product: CASSLTDNTPLHF.

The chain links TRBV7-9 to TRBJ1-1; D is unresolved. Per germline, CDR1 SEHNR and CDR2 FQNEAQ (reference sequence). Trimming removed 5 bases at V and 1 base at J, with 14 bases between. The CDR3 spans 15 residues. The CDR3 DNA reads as TGTGCCAGCAGCCACCCTCTTAGAGGGAACACTGAAGCTTTCTTT. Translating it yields CASSHPLRGNTEAFF.

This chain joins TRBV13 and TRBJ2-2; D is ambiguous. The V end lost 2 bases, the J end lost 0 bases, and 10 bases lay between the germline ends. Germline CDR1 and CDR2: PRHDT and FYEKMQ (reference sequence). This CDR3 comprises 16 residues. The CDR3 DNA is TGTGCCAGCAGCTTAAAAATTCTACCGAACACCGGGGAGCTGTTTTTT. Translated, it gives CASSLKILPNTGELFF.

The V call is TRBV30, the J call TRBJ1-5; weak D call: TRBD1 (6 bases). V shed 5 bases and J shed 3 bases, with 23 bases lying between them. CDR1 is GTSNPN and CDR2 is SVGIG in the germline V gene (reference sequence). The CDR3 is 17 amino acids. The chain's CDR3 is CAWSFTRTEASNQPQHF. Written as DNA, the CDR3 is TGTGCCTGGTCCTTTACTCGGACAGAAGCTTCCAATCAGCCCCAGCATTTT. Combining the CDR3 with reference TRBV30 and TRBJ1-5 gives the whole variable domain SQTIHQWPATLVQPVGSPLSLECTVEGTSNPNLYWYRQAAGRGLQLLFYSVGIGQISSEVPQNLSASRPQDRQFILSSKKLLLSDSGFYLCAWSFTRTEASNQPQHFGDGTRLSIL.

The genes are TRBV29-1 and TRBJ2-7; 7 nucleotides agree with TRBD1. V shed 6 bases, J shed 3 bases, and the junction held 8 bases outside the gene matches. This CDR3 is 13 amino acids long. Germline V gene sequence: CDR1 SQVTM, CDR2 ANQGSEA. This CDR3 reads CSVTGTDNYEQYF. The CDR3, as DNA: TGCAGCGTCACCGGGACAGACAACTACGAGCAGTACTTC.

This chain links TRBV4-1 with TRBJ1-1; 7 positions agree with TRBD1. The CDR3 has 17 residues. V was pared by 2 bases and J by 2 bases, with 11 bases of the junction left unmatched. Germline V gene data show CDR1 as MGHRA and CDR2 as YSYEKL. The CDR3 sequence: CASSQLLQGFANTEAFF. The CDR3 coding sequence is TGCGCCAGCAGCCAACTACTACAGGGGTTCGCAAACACTGAAGCTTTCTTT.

The CDR3 DNA sequence: TGTGCCAGCTCACCGAGGACTAGCGGGGACCATGGGGAGACCCAGTACTTC. This sequence encodes CASSPRTSGDHGETQYF. The V call is TRBV18, the J call TRBJ2-5; 12 nucleotides line up with TRBD2. Germline assignment: CDR1 KGHSH and CDR2 LQKENI. The CDR3 runs to 17 residues. Trimming at V came to 3 bases and at J to 5 bases, leaving 10 bases not matched to a gene.

CDR3 sequence: CASSAHLRSPLHF. The CDR3 coding sequence is TGTGCCAGCAGCGCCCATTTGCGCTCACCCCTCCACTTT. The chain employs TRBV9 and TRBJ1-6; D remains unclear. Between the trimmed V and J ends, which lost 3 bases and 10 bases, there was a span of 11 bases. This CDR3 spans 13 amino acids. Germline loops: CDR1 SGDLS, CDR2 YYNGEE.

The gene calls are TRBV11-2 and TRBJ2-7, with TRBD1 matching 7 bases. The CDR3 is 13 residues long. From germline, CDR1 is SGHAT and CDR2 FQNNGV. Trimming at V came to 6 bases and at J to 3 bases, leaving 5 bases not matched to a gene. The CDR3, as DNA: TGTGCCAGCAGTCCCGGGACAGTCTACGAGCAGTACTTC. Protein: CASSPGTVYEQYF. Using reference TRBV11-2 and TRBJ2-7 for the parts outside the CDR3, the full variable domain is EAGVAQSPRYKIIEKRQSVAFWCNPISGHATLYWYQQILGQGPKLLIQFQNNGVVDDSQLPKDRFSAERLKGVDSTLKIQPAKLEDSAVYLCASSPGTVYEQYFGPGTRLTVT.

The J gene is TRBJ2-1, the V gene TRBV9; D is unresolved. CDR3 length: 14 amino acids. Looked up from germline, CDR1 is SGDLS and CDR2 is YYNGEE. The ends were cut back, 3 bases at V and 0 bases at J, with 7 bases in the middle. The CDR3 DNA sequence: TGTGCCAGCAGCGGTGCGAGCTCCTACAATGAGCAGTTCTTC. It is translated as CASSGASSYNEQFF.

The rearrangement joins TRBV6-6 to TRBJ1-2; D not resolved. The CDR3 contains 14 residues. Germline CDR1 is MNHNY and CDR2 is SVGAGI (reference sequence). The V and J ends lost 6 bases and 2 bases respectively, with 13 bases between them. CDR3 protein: CASSVPGDNYGYTF. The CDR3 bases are TGTGCCAGCAGCGTCCCAGGCGACAACTATGGCTACACCTTC.

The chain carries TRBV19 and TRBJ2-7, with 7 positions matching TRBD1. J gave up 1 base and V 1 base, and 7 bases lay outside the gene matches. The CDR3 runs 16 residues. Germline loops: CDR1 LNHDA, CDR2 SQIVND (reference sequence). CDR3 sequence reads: CASSIGTGNPSYEQYF. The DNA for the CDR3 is TGTGCCAGTAGTATAGGGACAGGCAACCCATCCTACGAGCAGTACTTC.

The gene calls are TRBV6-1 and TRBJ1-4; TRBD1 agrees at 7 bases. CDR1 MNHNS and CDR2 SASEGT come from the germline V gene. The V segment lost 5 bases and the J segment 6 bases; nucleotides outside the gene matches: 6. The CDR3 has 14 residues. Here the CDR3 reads CASSIKGADEKLFF. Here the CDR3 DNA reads TGTGCCAGCAGTATTAAGGGGGCGGATGAAAAACTGTTTTTT.

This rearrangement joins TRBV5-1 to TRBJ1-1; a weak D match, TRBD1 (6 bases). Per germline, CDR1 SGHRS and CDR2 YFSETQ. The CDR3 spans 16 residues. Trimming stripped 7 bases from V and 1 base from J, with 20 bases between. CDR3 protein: CASREQVGDKNTEAFF. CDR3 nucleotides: TGCGCCAGCCGTGAACAGGTGGGGGACAAGAACACTGAAGCTTTCTTT.

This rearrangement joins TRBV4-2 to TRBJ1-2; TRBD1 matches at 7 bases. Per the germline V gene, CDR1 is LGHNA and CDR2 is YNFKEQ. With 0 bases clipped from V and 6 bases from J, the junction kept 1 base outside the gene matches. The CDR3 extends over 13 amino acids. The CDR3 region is CASSQDTGDGYTF. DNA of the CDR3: TGTGCCAGCAGCCAAGACACAGGGGATGGCTACACCTTC.

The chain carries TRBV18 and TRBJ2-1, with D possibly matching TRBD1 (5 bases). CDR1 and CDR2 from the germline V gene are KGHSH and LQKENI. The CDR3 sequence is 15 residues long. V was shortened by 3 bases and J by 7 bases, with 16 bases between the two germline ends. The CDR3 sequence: CASSPPGAPWNEQFF. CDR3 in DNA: TGTGCCAGCTCACCCCCTGGGGCTCCGTGGAATGAGCAGTTCTTC.

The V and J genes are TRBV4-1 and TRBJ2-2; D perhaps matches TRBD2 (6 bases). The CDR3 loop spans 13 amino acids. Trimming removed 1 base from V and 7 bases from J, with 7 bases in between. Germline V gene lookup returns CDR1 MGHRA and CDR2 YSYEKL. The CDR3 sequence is CASSQAGDGELFF. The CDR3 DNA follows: TGCGCCAGCAGCCAAGCGGGAGACGGGGAGCTGTTTTTT.

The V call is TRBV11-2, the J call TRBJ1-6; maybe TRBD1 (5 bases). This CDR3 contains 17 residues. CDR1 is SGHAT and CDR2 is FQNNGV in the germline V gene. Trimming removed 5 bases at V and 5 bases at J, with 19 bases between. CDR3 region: CASSDLKQGGNNSPLHF. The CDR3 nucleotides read TGTGCCAGCAGCGACCTGAAGCAGGGAGGAAATAATTCACCCCTCCACTTT.

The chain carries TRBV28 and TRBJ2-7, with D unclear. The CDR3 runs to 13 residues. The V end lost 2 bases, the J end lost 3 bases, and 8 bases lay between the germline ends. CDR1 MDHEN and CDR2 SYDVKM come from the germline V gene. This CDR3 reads CASSLGQYYEQYF. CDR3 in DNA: TGTGCCAGCAGTTTAGGGCAGTACTACGAGCAGTACTTC.

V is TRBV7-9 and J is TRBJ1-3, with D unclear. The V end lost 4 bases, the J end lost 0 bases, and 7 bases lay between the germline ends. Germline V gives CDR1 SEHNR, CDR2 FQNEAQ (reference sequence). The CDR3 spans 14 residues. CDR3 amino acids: CASSYGISGNTIYF. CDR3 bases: TGTGCCAGCAGCTACGGGATCTCTGGAAACACCATATATTTT.

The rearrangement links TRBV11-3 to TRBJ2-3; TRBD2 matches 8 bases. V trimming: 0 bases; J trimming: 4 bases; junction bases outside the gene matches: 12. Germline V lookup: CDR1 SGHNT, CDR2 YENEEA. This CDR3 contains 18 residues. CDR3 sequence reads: CASSLEDLSGSVPDTQYF. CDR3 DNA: TGTGCCAGCAGCTTAGAGGACCTAAGCGGGAGTGTTCCAGATACGCAGTATTTT. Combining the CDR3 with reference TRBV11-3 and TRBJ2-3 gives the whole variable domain EAGVVQSPRYKIIEKKQPVAFWCNPISGHNTLYWYLQNLGQGPELLIRYENEEAVDDSQLPKDRFSAERLKGVDSTLKIQPAELGDSAVYLCASSLEDLSGSVPDTQYFGPGTRLTVL.

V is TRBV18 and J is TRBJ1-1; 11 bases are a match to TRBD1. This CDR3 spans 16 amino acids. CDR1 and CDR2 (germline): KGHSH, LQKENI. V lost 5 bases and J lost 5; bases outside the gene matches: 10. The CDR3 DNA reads TGTGCCAGCTCAACGGACAGGGGGCGAGTAGGGACTGAAGCTTTCTTT. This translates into CASSTDRGRVGTEAFF.

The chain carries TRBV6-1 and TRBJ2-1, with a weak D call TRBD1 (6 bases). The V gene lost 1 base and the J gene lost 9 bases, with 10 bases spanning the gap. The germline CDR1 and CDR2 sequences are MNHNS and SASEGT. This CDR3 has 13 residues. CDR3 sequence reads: CASSEVGAVEQFF. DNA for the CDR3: TGTGCCAGCAGTGAAGTGGGGGCTGTTGAGCAGTTCTTC.

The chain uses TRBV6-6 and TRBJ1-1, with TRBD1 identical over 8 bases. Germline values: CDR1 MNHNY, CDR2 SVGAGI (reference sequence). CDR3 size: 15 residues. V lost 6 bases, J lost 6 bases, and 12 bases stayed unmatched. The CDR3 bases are TGTGCCAGCAGCCCTATAGGGACAGGAGTCGCTGAAGCTTTCTTT. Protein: CASSPIGTGVAEAFF.